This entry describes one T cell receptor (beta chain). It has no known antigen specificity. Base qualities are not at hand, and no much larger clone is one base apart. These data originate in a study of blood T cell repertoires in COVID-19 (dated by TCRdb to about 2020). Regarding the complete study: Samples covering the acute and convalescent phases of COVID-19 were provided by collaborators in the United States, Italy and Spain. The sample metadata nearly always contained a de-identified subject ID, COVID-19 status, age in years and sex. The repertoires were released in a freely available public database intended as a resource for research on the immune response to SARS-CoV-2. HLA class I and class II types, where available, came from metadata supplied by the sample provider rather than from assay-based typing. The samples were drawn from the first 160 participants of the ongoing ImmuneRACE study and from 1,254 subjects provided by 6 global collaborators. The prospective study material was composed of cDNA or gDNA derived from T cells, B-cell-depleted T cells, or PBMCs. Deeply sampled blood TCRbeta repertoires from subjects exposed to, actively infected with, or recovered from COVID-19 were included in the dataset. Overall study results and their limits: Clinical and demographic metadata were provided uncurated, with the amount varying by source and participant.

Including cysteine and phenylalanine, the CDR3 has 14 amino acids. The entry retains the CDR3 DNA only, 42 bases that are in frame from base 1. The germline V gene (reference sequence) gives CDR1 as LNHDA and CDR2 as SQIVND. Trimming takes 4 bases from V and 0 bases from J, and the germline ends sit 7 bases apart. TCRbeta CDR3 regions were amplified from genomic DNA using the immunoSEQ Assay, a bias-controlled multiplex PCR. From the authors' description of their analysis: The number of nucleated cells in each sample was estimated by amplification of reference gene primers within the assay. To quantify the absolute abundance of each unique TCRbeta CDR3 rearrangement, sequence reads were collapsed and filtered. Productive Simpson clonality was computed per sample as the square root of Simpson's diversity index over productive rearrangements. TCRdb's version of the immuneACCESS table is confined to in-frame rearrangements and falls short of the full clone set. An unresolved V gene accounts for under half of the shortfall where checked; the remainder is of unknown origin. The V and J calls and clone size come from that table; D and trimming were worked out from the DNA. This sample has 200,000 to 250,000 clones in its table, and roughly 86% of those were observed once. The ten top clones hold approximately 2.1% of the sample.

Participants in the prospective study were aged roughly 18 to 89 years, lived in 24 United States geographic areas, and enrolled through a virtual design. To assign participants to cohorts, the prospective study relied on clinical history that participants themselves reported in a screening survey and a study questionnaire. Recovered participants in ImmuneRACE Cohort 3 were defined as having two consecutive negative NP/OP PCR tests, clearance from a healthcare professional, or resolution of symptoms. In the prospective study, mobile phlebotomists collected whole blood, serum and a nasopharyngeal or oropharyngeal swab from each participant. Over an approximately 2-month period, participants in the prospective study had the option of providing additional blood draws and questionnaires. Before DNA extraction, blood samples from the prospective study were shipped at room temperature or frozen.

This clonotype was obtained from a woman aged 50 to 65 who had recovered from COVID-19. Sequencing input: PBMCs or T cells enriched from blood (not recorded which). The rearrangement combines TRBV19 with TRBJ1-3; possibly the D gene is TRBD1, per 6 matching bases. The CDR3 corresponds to CASSRTASGNTIYF. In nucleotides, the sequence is TGTGCCAGTAGTAGGACAGCCTCTGGAAACACCATATATTTT. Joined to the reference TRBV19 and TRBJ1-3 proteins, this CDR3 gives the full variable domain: DGGITQSPKYLFRKEGQNVTLSCEQNLNHDAMYWYRQDPGQGLRLIYYSQIVNDFQKGDIAEGYSVSREKKESFPLTVTSAQKNPTAFYLCASSRTASGNTIYFGEGSWLTVV.